These T cell receptor beta chains were read from a single sample in a study of T cells and Merkel cell carcinoma outcomes. The method was immunoSEQ multiplex PCR; TCRdb's version includes in-frame clones alone and lacks a portion of them. The data contain approximately 10,000 clones, roughly 96% of them singletons. Sequenced: tumor tissue from Merkel cell carcinoma. The receptors here all came from a human donor with Merkel cell carcinoma. Each CDR3 is given with its conserved first and last residue. A D gene is named only where the DNA matches it firmly. Some rows mark clone size as missing; the rest say once, few, many or name a class of expanded clone.

d_call | j_call | clone_size | v_call | cdr3_aa | cdr3_nt
. | TRBJ1-1 | . | TRBV5-1 | CASSLGDSGGRTEAFF | TGCGCCAGCAGCTTGGGAGATTCGGGGGGCAGAACTGAAGCTTTTTTT
. | TRBJ2-2 | . | TRBV5-4 | CASSPRDFTGELFF | TGTGCCAGCAGCCCCCGGGACTTCACCGGGGAGCTGTTTTTT
. | TRBJ2-7 | . | TRBV2 | CASSLTGYEQYF | TGTGCCAGCAGTCTAACAGGGTACGAGCAGTACTTC
TRBD1 | TRBJ2-6 | . | TRBV11-3 | CASSLGPGQGFAGANVLTF | TGTGCCAGCAGCTTAGGTCCCGGACAGGGGTTTGCTGGGGCCAACGTCCTGACTTTC
. | TRBJ1-2 | . | TRBV10-3 | CAISEHSNYGYTF | TGTGCCATCAGTGAACACTCTAACTATGGCTACACCTTC
. | TRBJ1-1 | . | TRBV29-1 | CSVFNRVVTEAFF | TGCAGCGTTTTTAACAGGGTAGTAACTGAAGCTTTCTTT
TRBD1 | TRBJ1-2 | . | TRBV30 | CAWRGDRSNYGYTF | TGTGCCTGGAGGGGGGACAGATCTAACTATGGCTACACCTTC
. | TRBJ1-5 | . | TRBV10-2 | CASSDRVGNQPQHF | TGCGCCAGCAGTGACAGGGTCGGCAATCAGCCCCAGCATTTT
. | TRBJ1-1 | few | TRBV19 | CASSRDGTAEAFF | TGTGCCAGTAGCCGGGACGGGACCGCTGAAGCTTTCTTT
TRBD1 | TRBJ2-7 | . | TRBV27 | CASSFVTGSYEQYF | TGTGCCAGCAGTTTTGTGACAGGGTCCTACGAGCAGTACTTC
. | TRBJ1-5 | . | TRBV6-4 | CASSSSPGNQPQHF | TGTGCCAGCAGTTCGTCACCGGGCAATCAGCCCCAGCATTTT
. | TRBJ2-7 | . | TRBV28 | CASSLGFPEQYF | TGTGCCAGCAGTTTAGGGTTCCCCGAGCAGTACTTC
. | TRBJ2-7 | . | TRBV19 | CASTMRGGAEQYF | TGTGCCAGTACCATGAGAGGAGGCGCCGAGCAGTACTTC
. | TRBJ2-3 | . | TRBV6-5 | CASSYRGTTADTQYF | TGTGCCAGCAGTTATCGGGGGACAACAGCCGATACGCAGTATTTT
. | TRBJ1-4 | . | TRBV9 | CASSVDPGSSTNEKLFF | TGTGCCAGCAGCGTAGATCCAGGGTCATCAACTAATGAAAAACTGTTTTTT
. | TRBJ2-5 | . | TRBV18 | CASSPPGGIGQETQYF | TGTGCCAGCTCACCACCAGGAGGGATCGGCCAAGAGACCCAGTACTTC
TRBD1 | TRBJ2-3 | . | TRBV5-1 | CASSETQGIGSDTQYF | TGCGCCAGCAGCGAAACACAGGGGATTGGGTCAGATACGCAGTATTTT
. | TRBJ1-2 | . | TRBV6-1 | CASSEYPRTDGYTF | TGTGCCAGCAGTGAATATCCCAGGACAGATGGCTACACCTTC
. | TRBJ2-3 | . | TRBV5-1 | CASSLDGQFTDTQYF | TGCGCCAGCAGCTTAGATGGGCAATTCACAGATACGCAGTATTTT
. | TRBJ2-7 | . | TRBV28 | CASSPTSGEGYEQYF | TGTGCCAGCAGCCCTACCTCCGGTGAGGGCTACGAGCAGTACTTC
TRBD1 | TRBJ1-1 | . | TRBV18 | CASSPPQGGSRTEAFF | TGTGCCAGCTCACCTCCTCAGGGGGGCTCAAGGACTGAAGCTTTCTTT
. | TRBJ1-1 | . | TRBV11-3 | CASALGAGTEAFF | TGTGCCAGCGCCCTGGGGGCTGGGACTGAAGCTTTCTTT
. | TRBJ1-1 | . | TRBV7-8 | CASSLTQGGDTEAFF | TGTGCCAGCAGCTTGACACAGGGTGGGGACACTGAAGCTTTCTTT
. | TRBJ2-4 | . | TRBV12-5 | CASGRRDTKNIQYF | TGTGCTAGTGGAAGGCGGGACACCAAAAACATTCAGTACTTC
TRBD1 | TRBJ2-1 | . | TRBV10-2 | CASESGGNEQFF | TGCGCCAGTGAGTCAGGGGGCAATGAGCAGTTCTTC
. | TRBJ1-4 | once | TRBV5-1 | CASAKGDSDEKLFF | TGCGCCAGCGCTAAAGGGGATTCTGATGAAAAACTGTTTTTT
. | TRBJ2-2 | . | TRBV9 | CASSVAGVDTGELFF | TGTGCCAGCAGCGTAGCGGGGGTGGACACCGGGGAGCTGTTTTTT